This T cell receptor beta chain was sequenced in a study of cytomegalovirus exposure and HLA in healthy donors. PCR amplification relied on 60 Vbeta primers (plus 13 Jbeta primers). Only in-frame clones appear in the TCRdb table, and some are missing; sequencing was by immunoSEQ multiplex PCR. The sample lists about 76,000 clones, roughly 79% occurring once. CDR3 length equals 16 residues. V shed 1 base and J shed 3 bases, with 17 bases lying between them. CDR1 and CDR2 (germline): SGHRS, YFSETQ. The chain joins TRBV5-1 to TRBJ2-7; D is perhaps TRBD1 (5 bases). The sequenced sample was PBMCs. This TCR derives from a woman under 40 in good health and CMV-seronegative. CDR3 protein: CASSLNAAGSGYEQYF. The CDR3 coding sequence is TGCGCCAGCAGCTTGAACGCGGCAGGGTCTGGCTACGAGCAGTACTTC.